This TCR beta chain derives from a study of T cell repertoires in cytomegalovirus infection. On the study more broadly: From public TCR beta signatures came an indication of both CMV infection and matching HLA type.

Between the trimmed V and J ends, which lost 6 bases and 2 bases, there was a span of 16 bases. CDR1 SEHNR and CDR2 FQNEAQ come from the germline V gene (reference sequence). This CDR3 spans 15 amino acids. TCRdb recomputed calls from the reads with MiXCR, one row per CDR3 protein. The data hold 90,000 to 120,000 distinct CDR3 sequences, with 23% observed a single time. The sequence derives from a human donor in good health (CMV status not recorded). Some clones in this sample may be carry-over from other donors' samples. This chain connects TRBV7-9 to TRBJ2-5, with a weak D call TRBD2 (6 bases). The sequencing input was CD8+ T cells from PBMCs. The DNA of the CDR3 is TGTGCCAGCAGGCCTCTAGCGATCGGTCAAGAGACCCAGTACTTC. It encodes CASRPLAIGQETQYF.